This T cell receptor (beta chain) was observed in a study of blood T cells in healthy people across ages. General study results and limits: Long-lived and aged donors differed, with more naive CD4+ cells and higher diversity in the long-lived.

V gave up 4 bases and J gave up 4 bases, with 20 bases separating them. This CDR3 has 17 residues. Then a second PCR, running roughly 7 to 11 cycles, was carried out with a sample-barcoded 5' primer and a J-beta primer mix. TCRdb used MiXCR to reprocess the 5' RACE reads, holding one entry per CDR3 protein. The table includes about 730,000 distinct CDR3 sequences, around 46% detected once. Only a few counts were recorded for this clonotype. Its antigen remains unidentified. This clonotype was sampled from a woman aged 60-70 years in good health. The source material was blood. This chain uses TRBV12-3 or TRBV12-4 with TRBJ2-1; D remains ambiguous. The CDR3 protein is CASSYTPGLDPYNEQFF. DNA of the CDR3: TGTGCCAGCAGTTACACCCCTGGCCTAGACCCGTACAATGAGCAGTTCTTC.